This TCR beta chain was sequenced for a study of shared clonotypes between healthy human individuals. Execution of the assay was at deep level. The genomic DNA of each subset was split evenly across several immunoSEQ plates. Ten immunoSEQ deep assay plates served to sequence unsorted PBMC DNA. The data were produced by immunoSEQ multiplex PCR, yet TCRdb's version contains in-frame clones alone and is incomplete. The sample carries about 92,000 clones, around 47% recorded once. V was shortened by 5 bases and J by 7 bases, with 11 bases between the two germline ends. Germline V gene data show CDR1 as MDHEN and CDR2 as SYDVKM. The CDR3 is 13 amino acids.

The sample taken for sequencing was PBMCs. The receptor was isolated from a woman in her 40s in good health. Some clones in this sample may be carry-over from other donors' samples. This chain uses TRBV28 with TRBJ2-2; D ambiguous. The DNA for the CDR3 is TGTGCCAGCAGTACTGGACCGTACGGGGAGCTGTTTTTT. Its protein is CASSTGPYGELFF.